This T cell receptor beta chain was sequenced for a study of blood T cell repertoires in COVID-19. V lost 2 bases and J lost 6; bases outside the gene matches: 2. CDR1 and CDR2 (germline): KGHSH, LQKENI. The CDR3 covers 13 residues. The assay was immunoSEQ multiplex PCR, and TCRdb's table has in-frame clones only and misses some. The table lists roughly 360,000 clones, 70% to 90% of them singletons, with 1% to 1.5% in the top ten. With respect to this clone: Distinct nucleotide sequences in the sample also encode this CDR3.

Study members were between about 18 and 100 years old and lived in fewer than 30 US regions. V is TRBV18 and J is TRBJ1-1; 8 nucleotides match TRBD1. The sequenced sample consisted of PBMCs or T cells enriched from blood (not recorded which). This TCR derives from a man aged 25 to 40 who had recovered from COVID-19. The CDR3 DNA reads as TGTGCCAGCTCACCAGCACAGGGGGCTGAAGCTTTCTTT. This translates into CASSPAQGAEAFF.